The clone carrying this TCR beta chain was detected only a few times. The antigen is undetermined. The V gene's germline CDR1 is SGHAT and CDR2 FQNNGV. Trimming cost V 2 bases and J 3 bases, with 11 bases left between them. The CDR3 extends over 15 amino acids. The data were obtained in a study of T cells in Graves' hyperthyroidism and ophthalmopathy. TCR beta CDR3 sequences were amplified from RNA transcripts. The primer set for the first-round RT-PCR of the TCR CDR3 was HTBI. Using its own MiXCR run on the multiplex PCR reads, TCRdb lists one record per CDR3 protein. The top ten hold 20% to 25% of the sample, which has 300,000 to 400,000 distinct CDR3 sequences, approximately 15% seen once. Study outcomes and limitations: Ophthalmopathy was predicted by the model a median of 6.5 months ahead of onset.

Patients were excluded for uncontrolled infection, other autoimmune disease, pregnancy or lactation. An approximately 9.8 ml volume of fresh peripheral blood provided the PBMCs. This clonotype originated in a woman aged 25 to 39 with Graves' hyperthyroidism. The sample comprised blood. The chain uses TRBV11-2 and TRBJ1-3; no clear D. CDR3 residues: CASSLPRRSGNTIYF. In nucleotides, the CDR3 is TGTGCCAGCAGCTTACCCCGGCGGAGTGGAAACACCATATATTTT.